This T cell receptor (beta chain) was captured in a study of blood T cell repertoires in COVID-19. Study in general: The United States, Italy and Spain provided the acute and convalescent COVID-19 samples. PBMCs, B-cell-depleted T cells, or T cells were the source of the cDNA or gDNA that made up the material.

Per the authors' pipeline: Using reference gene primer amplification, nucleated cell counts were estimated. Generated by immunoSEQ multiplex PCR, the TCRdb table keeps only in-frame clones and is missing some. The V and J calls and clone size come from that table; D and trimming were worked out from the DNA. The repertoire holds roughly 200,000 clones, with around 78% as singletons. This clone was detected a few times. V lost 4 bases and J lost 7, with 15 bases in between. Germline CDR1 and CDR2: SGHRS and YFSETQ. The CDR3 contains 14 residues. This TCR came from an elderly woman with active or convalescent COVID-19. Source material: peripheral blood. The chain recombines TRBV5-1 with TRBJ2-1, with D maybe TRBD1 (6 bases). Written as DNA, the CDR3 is TGCGCCAGCAGCATGGGCAGGGGTGGGAATGAGCAGTTCTTC. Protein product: CASSMGRGGNEQFF.